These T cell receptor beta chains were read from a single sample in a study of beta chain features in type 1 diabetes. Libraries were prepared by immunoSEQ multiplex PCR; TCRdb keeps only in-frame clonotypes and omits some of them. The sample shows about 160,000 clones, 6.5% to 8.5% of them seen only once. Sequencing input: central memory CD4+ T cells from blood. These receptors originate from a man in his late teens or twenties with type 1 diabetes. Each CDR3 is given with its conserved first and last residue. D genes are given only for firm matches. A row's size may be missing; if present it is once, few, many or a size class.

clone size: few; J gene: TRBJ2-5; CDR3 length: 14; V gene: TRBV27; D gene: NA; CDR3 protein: CASSLKSGGETQYF; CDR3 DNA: TGTGCCAGCAGTTTGAAATCAGGTGGTGAGACCCAGTACTTC
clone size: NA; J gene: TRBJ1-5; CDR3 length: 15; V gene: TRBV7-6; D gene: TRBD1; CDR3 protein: CASNPGTASNQPQHF; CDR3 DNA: TGTGCCAGCAACCCAGGGACAGCAAGCAATCAGCCCCAGCATTTT
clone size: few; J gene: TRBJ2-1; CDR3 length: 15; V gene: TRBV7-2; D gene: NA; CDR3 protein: CASSLSWGVNNEQFF; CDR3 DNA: TGTGCCAGCAGCTTAAGCTGGGGGGTAAATAATGAGCAGTTCTTC
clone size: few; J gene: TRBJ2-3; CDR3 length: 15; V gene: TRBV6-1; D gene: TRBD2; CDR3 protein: CASSPRTSGTDTQYF; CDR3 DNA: TGTGCCAGCAGTCCCCGGACTAGCGGGACAGATACGCAGTATTTT
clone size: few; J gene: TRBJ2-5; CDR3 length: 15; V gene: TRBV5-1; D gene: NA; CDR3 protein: CASTHTPDSQETQYF; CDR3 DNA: TGCGCCAGCACCCACACGCCGGACAGCCAAGAGACCCAGTACTTC
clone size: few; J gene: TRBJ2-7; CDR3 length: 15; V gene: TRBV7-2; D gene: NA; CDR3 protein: CASSLGGGQPYEQYF; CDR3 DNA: TGTGCCAGCAGCTTAGGAGGAGGACAGCCTTACGAGCAGTACTTC
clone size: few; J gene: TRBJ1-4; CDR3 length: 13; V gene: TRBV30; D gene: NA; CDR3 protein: CAMRRQANEKLFF; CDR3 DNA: TGTGCCATGAGACGGCAGGCTAATGAAAAACTGTTTTTT
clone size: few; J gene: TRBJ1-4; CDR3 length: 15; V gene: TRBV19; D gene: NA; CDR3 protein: CASSISQATNEKLFF; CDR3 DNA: TGTGCCAGTAGTATTTCGCAGGCAACTAATGAAAAACTGTTTTTT
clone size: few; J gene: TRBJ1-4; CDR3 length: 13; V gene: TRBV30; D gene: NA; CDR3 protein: CAWSQSGNEKLFF; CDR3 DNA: TGTGCCTGGAGTCAGTCAGGGAATGAAAAACTGTTTTTT
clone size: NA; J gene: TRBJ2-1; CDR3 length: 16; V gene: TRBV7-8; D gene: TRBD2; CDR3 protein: CASSSRLASSYNEQFF; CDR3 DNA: TGTGCCAGCAGCAGTAGACTAGCGAGCTCCTACAATGAGCAGTTCTTC
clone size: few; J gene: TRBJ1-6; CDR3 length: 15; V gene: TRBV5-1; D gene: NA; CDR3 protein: CASSSESSYNSPLHF; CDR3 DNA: TGCGCCAGCAGCTCGGAGAGCTCCTATAATTCACCCCTCCACTTT
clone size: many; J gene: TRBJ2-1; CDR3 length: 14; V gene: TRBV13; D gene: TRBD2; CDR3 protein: CASSFRGRAGEQFF; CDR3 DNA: TGTGCCAGCAGCTTCCGGGGGAGGGCGGGTGAGCAGTTCTTC
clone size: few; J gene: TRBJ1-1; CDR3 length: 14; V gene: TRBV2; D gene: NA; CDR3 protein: CASSPRQRVTEAFF; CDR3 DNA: TGTGCCAGCAGTCCCCGGCAGCGGGTCACTGAAGCTTTCTTT
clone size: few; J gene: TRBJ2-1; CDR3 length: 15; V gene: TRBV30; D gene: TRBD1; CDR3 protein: CAWGLTGRPYNEQFF; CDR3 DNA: TGTGCCTGGGGCCTGACAGGGCGCCCTTACAATGAGCAGTTCTTC
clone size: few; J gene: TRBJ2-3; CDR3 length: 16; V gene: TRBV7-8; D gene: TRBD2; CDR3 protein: CASTPLAGEFTDTQYF; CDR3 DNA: TGTGCCAGCACCCCCCTAGCGGGAGAGTTCACAGATACGCAGTATTTT
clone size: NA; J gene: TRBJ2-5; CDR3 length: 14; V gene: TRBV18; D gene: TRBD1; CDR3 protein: CASSPDRGKETQYF; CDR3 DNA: TGTGCCAGCTCACCGGACAGGGGAAAAGAGACCCAGTACTTC
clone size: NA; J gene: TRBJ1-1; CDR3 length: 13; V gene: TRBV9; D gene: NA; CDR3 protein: CASSLAAGTEAFF; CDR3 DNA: TGTGCCAGCAGCCTGGCTGCGGGAACTGAAGCTTTCTTT
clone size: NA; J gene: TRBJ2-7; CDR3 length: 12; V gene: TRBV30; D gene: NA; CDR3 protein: CAWSGQVSEQYF; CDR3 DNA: TGTGCCTGGAGTGGACAGGTTAGTGAGCAGTACTTC
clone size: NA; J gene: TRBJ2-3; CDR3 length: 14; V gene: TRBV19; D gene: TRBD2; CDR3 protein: CATSRGVYGDTQYF; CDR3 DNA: TGTGCCACCTCCCGGGGGGTATATGGAGATACGCAGTATTTT
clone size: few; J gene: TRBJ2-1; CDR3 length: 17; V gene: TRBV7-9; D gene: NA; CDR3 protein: CASSSATGLSSYNEQFF; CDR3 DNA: TGTGCCAGCAGCTCGGCTACGGGACTCAGCTCCTACAATGAGCAGTTCTTC
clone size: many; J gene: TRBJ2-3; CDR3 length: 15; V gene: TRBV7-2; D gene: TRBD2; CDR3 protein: CASSPGGAGVDTQYF; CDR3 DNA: TGTGCCAGCAGCCCGGGGGGGGCGGGGGTAGATACGCAGTATTTT
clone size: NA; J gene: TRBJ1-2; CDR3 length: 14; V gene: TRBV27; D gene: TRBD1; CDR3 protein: CASSSRQGADGYTF; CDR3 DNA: TGTGCCAGCAGTTCGAGACAGGGGGCCGATGGCTACACCTTC
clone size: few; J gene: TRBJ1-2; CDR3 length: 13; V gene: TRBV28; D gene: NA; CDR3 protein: CASKDTTNYGYTF; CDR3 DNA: TGTGCCAGCAAGGACACCACTAACTATGGCTACACCTTC
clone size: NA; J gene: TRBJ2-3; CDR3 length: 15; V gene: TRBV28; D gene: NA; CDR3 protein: CASSLTGRSTDTQYF; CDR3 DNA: TGTGCCAGCAGTTTAACAGGGAGAAGCACAGATACGCAGTATTTT
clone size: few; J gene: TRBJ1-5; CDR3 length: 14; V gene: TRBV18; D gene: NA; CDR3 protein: CASSTAGGWQPQHF; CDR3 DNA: TGTGCCAGCTCTACAGCCGGGGGATGGCAGCCCCAGCATTTT
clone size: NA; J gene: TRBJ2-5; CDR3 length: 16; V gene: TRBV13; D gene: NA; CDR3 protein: CASSPVARGGQETQYF; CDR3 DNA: TGTGCCAGCAGCCCCGTGGCGCGGGGAGGACAAGAGACCCAGTACTTC
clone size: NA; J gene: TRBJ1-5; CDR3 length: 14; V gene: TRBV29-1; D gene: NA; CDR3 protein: CSVVAADSNQPQHF; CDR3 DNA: TGCAGCGTTGTGGCGGCCGATAGCAATCAGCCCCAGCATTTT
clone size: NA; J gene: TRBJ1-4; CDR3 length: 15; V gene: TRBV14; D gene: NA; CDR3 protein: CASSQGLQLNEKLFF; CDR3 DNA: TGTGCCAGCAGCCAAGGTCTACAGCTTAATGAAAAACTGTTTTTT
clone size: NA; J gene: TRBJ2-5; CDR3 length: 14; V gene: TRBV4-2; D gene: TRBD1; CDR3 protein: CASSEPGQKETQYF; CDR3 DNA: TGTGCCAGCAGTGAGCCGGGACAGAAAGAGACCCAGTACTTC
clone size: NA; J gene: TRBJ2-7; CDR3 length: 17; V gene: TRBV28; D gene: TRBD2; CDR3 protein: CASSPLRTSGSTYEQYF; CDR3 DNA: TGTGCCAGCAGTCCCCTACGGACTAGCGGGTCCACCTACGAGCAGTACTTC
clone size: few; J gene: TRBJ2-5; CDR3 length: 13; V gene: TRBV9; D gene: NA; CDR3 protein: CASSVGQKETQYF; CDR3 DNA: TGTGCCAGCAGCGTAGGCCAGAAAGAGACCCAGTACTTC
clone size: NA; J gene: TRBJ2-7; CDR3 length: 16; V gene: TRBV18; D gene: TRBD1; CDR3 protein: CASSPRQGAVFYEQYF; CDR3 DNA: TGTGCCAGCTCACCAAGACAGGGGGCGGTGTTCTACGAGCAGTACTTC
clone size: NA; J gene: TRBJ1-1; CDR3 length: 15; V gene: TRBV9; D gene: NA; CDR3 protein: CASSVVADMNTEAFF; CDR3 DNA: TGTGCCAGCAGCGTAGTTGCGGATATGAACACTGAAGCTTTCTTT
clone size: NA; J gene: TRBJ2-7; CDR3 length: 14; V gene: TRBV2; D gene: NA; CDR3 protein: CASSETGVPYEQYF; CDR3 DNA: TGTGCCAGCAGTGAAACGGGAGTCCCCTACGAGCAGTACTTC
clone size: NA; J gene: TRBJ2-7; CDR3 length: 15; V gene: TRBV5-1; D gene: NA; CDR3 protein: CASSLDTGEGVEQYF; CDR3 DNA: TGCGCCAGCAGCTTGGATACGGGAGAGGGTGTCGAGCAGTACTTC
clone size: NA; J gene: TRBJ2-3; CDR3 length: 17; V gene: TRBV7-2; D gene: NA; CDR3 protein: CASSPLRQSTSTDTQYF; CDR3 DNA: TGTGCCAGCAGTCCTCTTCGACAGAGCACTAGCACAGATACGCAGTATTTT
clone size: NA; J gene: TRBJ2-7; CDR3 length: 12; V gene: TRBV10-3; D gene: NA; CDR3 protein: CALRTDSYEQYF; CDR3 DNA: TGTGCCCTTCGGACTGACTCCTACGAGCAGTACTTC
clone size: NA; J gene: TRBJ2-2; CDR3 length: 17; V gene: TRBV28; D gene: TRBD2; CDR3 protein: CASSPLMTSGRTGELFF; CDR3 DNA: TGTGCCAGCAGTCCGCTAATGACTAGCGGGAGGACCGGGGAGCTGTTTTTT
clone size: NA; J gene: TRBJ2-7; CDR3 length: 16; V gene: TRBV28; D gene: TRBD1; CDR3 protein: CASSARSGQGGYEQYF; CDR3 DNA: TGTGCCAGCAGTGCTCGTTCGGGACAGGGTGGCTACGAGCAGTACTTC
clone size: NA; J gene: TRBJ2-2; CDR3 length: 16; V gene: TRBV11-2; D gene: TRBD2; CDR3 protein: CASSLLSGRRTGELFF; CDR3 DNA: TGTGCCAGCAGCCTATTAAGCGGGAGAAGGACCGGGGAGCTGTTTTTT
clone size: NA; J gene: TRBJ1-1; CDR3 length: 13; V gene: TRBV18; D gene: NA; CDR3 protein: CASYQGMNTEAFF; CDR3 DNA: TGTGCCAGCTACCAGGGGATGAACACTGAAGCTTTCTTT
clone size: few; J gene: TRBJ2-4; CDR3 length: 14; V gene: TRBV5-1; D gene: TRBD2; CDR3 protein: CASSLPGGGNIQYF; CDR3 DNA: TGCGCCAGCAGCTTGCCTGGGGGAGGGAACATTCAGTACTTC
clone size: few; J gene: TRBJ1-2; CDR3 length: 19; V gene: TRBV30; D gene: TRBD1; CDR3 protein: CAWVRRDRGLKRMNYGYTF; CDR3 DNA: TGTGCCTGGGTTCGTCGGGACAGGGGGCTTAAAAGAATGAACTATGGCTACACCTTC
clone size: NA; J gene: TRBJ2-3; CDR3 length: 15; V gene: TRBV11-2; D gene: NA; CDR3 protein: CASSRMLANKDTQYF; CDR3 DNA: TGTGCCAGCAGCAGGATGCTAGCGAACAAAGATACGCAGTATTTT
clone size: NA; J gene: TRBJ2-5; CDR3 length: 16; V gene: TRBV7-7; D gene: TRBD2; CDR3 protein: CASSLGSRAGGETQYF; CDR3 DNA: TGTGCCAGCAGCTTAGGCTCCCGAGCGGGGGGAGAGACCCAGTACTTC
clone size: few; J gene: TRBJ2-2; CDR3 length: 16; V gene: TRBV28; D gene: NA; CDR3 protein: CASSYWGRANTGELFF; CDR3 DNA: TGTGCCAGCTCCTATTGGGGCAGGGCGAACACCGGGGAGCTGTTTTTT
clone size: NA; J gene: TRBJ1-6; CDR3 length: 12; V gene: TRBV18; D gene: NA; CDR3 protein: CATAGYNSPLHF; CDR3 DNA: TGTGCCACTGCAGGGTATAATTCACCCCTCCACTTT
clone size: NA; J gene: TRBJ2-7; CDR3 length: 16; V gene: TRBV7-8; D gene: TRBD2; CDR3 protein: CATSSPGLAGSYEQYF; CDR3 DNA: TGTGCCACCTCCTCCCCGGGACTAGCGGGATCTTACGAGCAGTACTTC
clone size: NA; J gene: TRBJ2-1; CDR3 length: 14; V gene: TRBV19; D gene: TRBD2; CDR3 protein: CASSSQAGEDEQFF; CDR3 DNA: TGTGCCAGTAGTTCCCAAGCGGGGGAGGATGAGCAGTTCTTC
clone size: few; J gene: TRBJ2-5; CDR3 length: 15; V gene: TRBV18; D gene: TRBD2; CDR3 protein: CASSPQPAGAETQYF; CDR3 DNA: TGTGCCAGCTCACCACAACCAGCGGGAGCCGAGACCCAGTACTTC
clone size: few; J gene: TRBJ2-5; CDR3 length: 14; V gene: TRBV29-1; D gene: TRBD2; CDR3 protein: CSVERLAGRRTQYF; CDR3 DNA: TGCAGCGTTGAAAGGCTAGCGGGGCGCCGGACCCAGTACTTC
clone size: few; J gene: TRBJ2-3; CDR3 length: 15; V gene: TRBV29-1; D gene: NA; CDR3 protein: CSVSTPYGGTDTQYF; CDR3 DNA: TGCAGCGTTAGTACCCCGTACGGCGGAACAGATACGCAGTATTTT
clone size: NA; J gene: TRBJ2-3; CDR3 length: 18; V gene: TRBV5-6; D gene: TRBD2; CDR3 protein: CASSPILAGGPRTDTQYF; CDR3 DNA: TGTGCCAGCAGCCCGATACTAGCGGGGGGGCCGCGCACAGATACGCAGTATTTT
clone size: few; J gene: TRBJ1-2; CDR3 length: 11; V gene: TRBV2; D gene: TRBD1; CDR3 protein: CASRQGVGYTF; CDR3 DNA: TGTGCCAGCAGGCAGGGGGTCGGCTACACCTTC
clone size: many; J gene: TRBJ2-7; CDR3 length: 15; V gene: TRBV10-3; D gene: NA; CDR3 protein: CAISEYEGGAYEQYF; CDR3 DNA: TGTGCCATCAGTGAGTACGAGGGGGGGGCCTACGAGCAGTACTTC
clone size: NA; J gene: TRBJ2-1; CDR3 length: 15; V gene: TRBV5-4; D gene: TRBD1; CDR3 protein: CASSQGQGSYNEQFF; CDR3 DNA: TGTGCCAGCAGTCAGGGACAGGGGAGCTACAATGAGCAGTTCTTC
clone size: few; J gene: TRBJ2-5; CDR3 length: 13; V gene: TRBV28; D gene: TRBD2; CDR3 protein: CASKRGGKETQYF; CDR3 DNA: TGTGCCAGCAAGCGGGGGGGCAAAGAGACCCAGTACTTC
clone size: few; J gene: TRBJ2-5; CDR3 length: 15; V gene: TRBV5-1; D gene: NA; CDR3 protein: CASSPGGPYQETQYF; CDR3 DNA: TGCGCCAGCAGCCCGGGCGGGCCGTACCAAGAGACCCAGTACTTC
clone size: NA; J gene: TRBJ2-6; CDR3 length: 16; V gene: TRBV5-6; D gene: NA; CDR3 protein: CASSSYRGGWANVLTF; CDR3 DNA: TGTGCCAGCAGCTCATACAGGGGGGGCTGGGCCAACGTCCTGACTTTC
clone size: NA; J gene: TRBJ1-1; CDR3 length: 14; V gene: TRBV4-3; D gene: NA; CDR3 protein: CASSQGGGRTEAFF; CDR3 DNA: TGCGCCAGCAGCCAAGGGGGGGGCAGGACTGAAGCTTTCTTT